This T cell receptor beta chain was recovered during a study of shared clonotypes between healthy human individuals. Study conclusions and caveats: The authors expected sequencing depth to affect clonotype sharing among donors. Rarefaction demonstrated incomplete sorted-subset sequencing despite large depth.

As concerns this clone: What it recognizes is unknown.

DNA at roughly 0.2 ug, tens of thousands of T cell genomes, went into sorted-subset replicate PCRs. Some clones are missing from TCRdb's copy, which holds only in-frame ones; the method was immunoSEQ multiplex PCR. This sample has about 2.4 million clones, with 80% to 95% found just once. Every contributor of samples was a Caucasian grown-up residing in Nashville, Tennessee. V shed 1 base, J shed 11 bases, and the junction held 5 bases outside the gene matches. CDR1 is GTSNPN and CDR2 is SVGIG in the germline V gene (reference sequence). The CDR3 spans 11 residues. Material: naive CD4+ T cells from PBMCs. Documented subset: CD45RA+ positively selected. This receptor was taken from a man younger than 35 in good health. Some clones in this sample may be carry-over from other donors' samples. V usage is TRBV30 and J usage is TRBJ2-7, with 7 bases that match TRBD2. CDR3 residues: CAWSGTGREYF. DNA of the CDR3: TGTGCCTGGAGTGGGACGGGGAGGGAGTACTTC.